A selection of T cell receptor beta chains follows, all from one sample in a study of OX40 agonist ivuxolimab in advanced cancers. TCRdb's table, derived via immunoSEQ multiplex PCR, lists solely in-frame clones and lacks some. The sample lists about 73,000 clones; 80% to 95% were seen once. The input for sequencing was CD4+ or CD8+ T cells sorted from blood, taken in a trial of the OX40 agonist ivuxolimab. Receptors were obtained from an adult with an advanced solid tumor such as melanoma, head and neck, liver or kidney cancer. Both conserved end residues are part of each CDR3. A D gene is named only where the DNA matches it firmly. Rows give clone size only sometimes, using once, few, many, or a class for an expanded clone.

clone_size j_call d_call v_call cdr3_nt cdr3_aa
. TRBJ1-5 . TRBV4-1 TGCGCCAGCAGCCAAGAACCGGGGCCCCAGCATTTT CASSQEPGPQHF
. TRBJ1-5 . TRBV7-8 TGTGCCAGCAGCTTAGCACAGGTCCTTCCCAGCCCCCAGCATTTT CASSLAQVLPSPQHF
. TRBJ2-3 . TRBV6-5 TGTGCCAGCAGTTATTCGGAGAGCACAGATACGCAGTATTTT CASSYSESTDTQYF
. TRBJ2-7 TRBD1 TRBV6-1 TGTGCCAGCAGTGAACCGGGACAGGGGAACCACGAGCAGTACTTC CASSEPGQGNHEQYF
. TRBJ1-2 . TRBV6-5 TGTGCCAGCAAAGACACGAACAACTATGGCTACACCTTC CASKDTNNYGYTF
. TRBJ2-1 TRBD2 TRBV27 TGTGCCAGCAGTTTAAGGGGACTAGCTGACAATGAGCAGTTCTTC CASSLRGLADNEQFF
. TRBJ2-1 TRBD2 TRBV19 TGTGCCAGTATCCCCCTAGCGGGAGGGCCTCACAATGAGCAGTTCTTC CASIPLAGGPHNEQFF
once TRBJ2-7 TRBD1 TRBV5-1 TGCGCCAGCAGCTTGGATGGGACAGGGGCCTTTCGGGAGCAGTACTTC CASSLDGTGAFREQYF
. TRBJ2-2 TRBD2 TRBV27 TGTGCCAGCAGTCCCGGACTAGCGGGAGTTGGTAACACCGGGGAGCTGTTTTTT CASSPGLAGVGNTGELFF
. TRBJ2-7 . TRBV19 TGTGCCAGTAGTATGGATAGAACCTACGAGCAGTACTTC CASSMDRTYEQYF
. TRBJ2-7 . TRBV18 TGTGCCAGCTCATCAACAGATATTGGCGAGCAGTACTTC CASSSTDIGEQYF
. TRBJ2-7 TRBD2 TRBV4-2 TGTGCCAGCAGCCACGTTACTAGCGGGAGAGCGTCCACCTACGAGCAGTACTTC CASSHVTSGRASTYEQYF
. TRBJ1-6 . TRBV30 TGTGCCTGGAGTGTTAGGAGCTCCTATAATTCACCCCTCCACTTT CAWSVRSSYNSPLHF
. TRBJ1-1 . TRBV2 TGTGCCAGCAGTGAACGGCGGGGGCGTAGGACTGAAGCTTTCTTT CASSERRGRRTEAFF
. TRBJ1-4 . TRBV7-9 TGTGCCAGCAGCTTAAAGGGGGGGGAAAAACTGTTTTTT CASSLKGGEKLFF
. TRBJ2-5 . TRBV5-1 TGCGCCAGCAGCTGGGCCCGGGGAGCGGAAGAGACCCAGTACTTC CASSWARGAEETQYF
. TRBJ2-1 . TRBV9 TGTGCCAGCAGCGTAAATGTAGGATCCCAGGGGGAGCAGTTCTTC CASSVNVGSQGEQFF
. TRBJ1-1 . TRBV6-6 TGTGCCAGCAGTTACGACCGGAACACTGAAGCTTTCTTT CASSYDRNTEAFF
. TRBJ2-2 . TRBV6-5 TGTGCCAGCAGCATCGACAGGAACACCGGGGAGCTGTTTTTT CASSIDRNTGELFF
. TRBJ2-3 TRBD1 TRBV25-1 TGTGCCAGCAGTGGGACAGGGGCAGGGGGCCCAGATACGCAGTATTTT CASSGTGAGGPDTQYF
once TRBJ2-7 TRBD1 TRBV5-1 TGCGCCAGCAGCCTCGGGACAGAGAAGACCTACGAGCAGTACTTC CASSLGTEKTYEQYF
. TRBJ2-2 . TRBV25-1 TGTGCCAGCAGTCAGTACCGAGGGTACACCGGGGAGCTGTTTTTT CASSQYRGYTGELFF
few TRBJ2-7 TRBD2 TRBV6-6 TGTGCCAGCAGCGTAGGACTAGCTTACGCCTACGAGCAGTACTTC CASSVGLAYAYEQYF
. TRBJ2-1 TRBD2 TRBV5-8 TGTGCCAGCAGCAGGGTTGCTAGCGGGACCCATGAGCAGTTCTTC CASSRVASGTHEQFF
. TRBJ2-3 TRBD2 TRBV15 TGTGCCACCAGCAGAGATCTTCGGACTAGCGGGAGCGGGACCGTTACGCAGTATTTT CATSRDLRTSGSGTVTQYF
once TRBJ2-1 TRBD2 TRBV19 TGTGCCAGTAGTATGGGGCGGGAGCTCGATGAGCAGTTCTTC CASSMGRELDEQFF
once TRBJ2-7 TRBD2 TRBV7-2 TGTGCCAGCAGCGGCGGACTAGCGGGGATATACGAGCAGTACTTC CASSGGLAGIYEQYF
. TRBJ1-2 TRBD1 TRBV7-9 TGTGCCAGCAGCTTTTGGTATTCGGGGACAGGGGATGGCTACACCTTC CASSFWYSGTGDGYTF
. TRBJ2-7 TRBD1 TRBV4-2 TGTGCCAGCAGCCAAGAGTACAGGGGGGACGCCTACGAGCAGTACTTC CASSQEYRGDAYEQYF
. TRBJ2-5 TRBD1 TRBV10-1 TGCGCCAGCAGTGAGTCCTGGGACAGGGAGGCGACGGAGACCCAGTACTTC CASSESWDREATETQYF
. TRBJ2-1 . TRBV4-1 TGCGCCAGCAGCCCACGTACCATCCCCGTCTCCTACAATGAGCAGTTCTTC CASSPRTIPVSYNEQFF
. TRBJ1-2 . TRBV15 TGTGCCACCAGCAGAGATCGGGCCGACTATGGCTACACCTTC CATSRDRADYGYTF
. TRBJ2-1 . TRBV27 TGTGCCAGCACAGGAGCGGACAGCTCCTACAATGAGCAGTTCTTC CASTGADSSYNEQFF
. TRBJ2-1 . TRBV27 TGTGCCACCACGCGAGCGGGCCGGCTGGAGAATGAGCAGTTCTTC CATTRAGRLENEQFF
. TRBJ2-2 . TRBV7-2 TGTGCCAGCAGCTTAAGTTGGGCCACCGGGGAGCTGTTTTTT CASSLSWATGELFF
. TRBJ2-1 TRBD2 TRBV27 TGTGCCAGCAGTTCTTTGGGAGCGGGAGTGTTTCTGGCAGGTGAGCAGTTCTTC CASSSLGAGVFLAGEQFF
. TRBJ2-1 TRBD2 TRBV18 TGTGCCAGCTCACCACCTAGCGGGAGGGGGAATGAGCAGTTCTTC CASSPPSGRGNEQFF
. TRBJ2-1 . TRBV2 TGTGCCAGCAGTGCAGTGGCAGGTTCCGGTGAGCAGTTCTTC CASSAVAGSGEQFF
. TRBJ2-2 TRBD2 TRBV11-3 TGTGCCAGCAGCTCCCCCCGGACTAGCGGGGCTAACACCGGGGAGCTGTTTTTT CASSSPRTSGANTGELFF
. TRBJ2-2 TRBD1 TRBV11-2 TGTGCCAGCAGCTCCACAGGGGTCGGGGAGCTGTTTTTT CASSSTGVGELFF
. TRBJ2-5 TRBD2 TRBV19 TGTGCCAGTAGTACATCAAAGACTAGCGGGCAACAAGAGACCCAGTACTTC CASSTSKTSGQQETQYF
. TRBJ2-4 TRBD2 TRBV6-5 TGTGCCAGCAGGTCTAGCGGGACCAAAAACATTCAGTACTTC CASRSSGTKNIQYF
. TRBJ1-6 TRBD1 TRBV6-6 TGTGCCAGCACCCCATGGGGACAGACGAATTCACCCCTCCACTTT CASTPWGQTNSPLHF
. TRBJ1-2 . TRBV11-2 TGTGCCAGCAGTCGGGCCGATGGCTACACCTTC CASSRADGYTF
. TRBJ2-5 . TRBV5-1 TGCGCCAGCAGCCCGGATCTGGGAGAGACCCAGTACTTC CASSPDLGETQYF
. TRBJ2-7 . TRBV19 TGTGCCAGTAGTACCTCAGGGGCTCTCGAGCAGTACTTC CASSTSGALEQYF
. TRBJ2-4 TRBD2 TRBV9 TGTGCCAGCAGCCCCCGTGGGGGGCGGGAGGGCCCTAAGTCCAAAAACATTCAGTACTTC CASSPRGGREGPKSKNIQYF
. TRBJ2-7 . TRBV27 TGTGCCAGCAGTCCACAGGACTCCTACGAGCAGTACTTC CASSPQDSYEQYF